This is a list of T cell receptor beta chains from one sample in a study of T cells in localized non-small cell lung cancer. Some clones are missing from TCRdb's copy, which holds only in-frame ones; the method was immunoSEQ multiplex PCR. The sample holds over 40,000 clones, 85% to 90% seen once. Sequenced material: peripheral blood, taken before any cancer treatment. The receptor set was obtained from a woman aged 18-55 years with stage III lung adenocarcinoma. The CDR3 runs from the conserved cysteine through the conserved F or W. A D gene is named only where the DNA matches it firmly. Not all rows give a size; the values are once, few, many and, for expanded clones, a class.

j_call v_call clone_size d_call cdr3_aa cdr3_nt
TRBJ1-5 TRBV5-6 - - CASSLVGDSSQPQHF TGTGCCAGCAGCTTGGTTGGGGACTCCTCTCAGCCCCAGCATTTT
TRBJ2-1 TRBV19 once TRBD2 CASTQTSGGYNEQFF TGTGCCAGTACCCAAACTAGCGGGGGGTACAATGAGCAGTTCTTC
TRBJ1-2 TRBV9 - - CASSRPGTPGGYTF TGTGCCAGCAGCCGCCCCGGGACCCCGGGTGGCTACACCTTC
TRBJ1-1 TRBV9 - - CASSVVGGLMNTEAFF TGTGCCAGCAGCGTAGTTGGAGGTCTAATGAACACTGAAGCTTTCTTT
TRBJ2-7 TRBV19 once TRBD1 CASSGTGQINYEQYF TGTGCCAGTAGTGGGACAGGTCAGATTAACTACGAGCAGTACTTC
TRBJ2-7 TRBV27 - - CASSLLGQPVSYEQYF TGTGCCAGCAGTCTCCTCGGGCAGCCGGTCTCCTACGAGCAGTACTTC
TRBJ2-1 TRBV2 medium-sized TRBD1 CASIERGHEQFF TGTGCCAGCATCGAGAGGGGGCATGAGCAGTTCTTC
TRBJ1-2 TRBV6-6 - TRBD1 CASSSGQGFGYTF TGTGCCAGCAGTTCGGGACAGGGGTTTGGCTACACCTTC
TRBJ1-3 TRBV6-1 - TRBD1 CASSERQGENTIYF TGTGCCAGCAGTGAAAGACAGGGGGAGAACACCATATATTTT
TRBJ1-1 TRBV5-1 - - CATKREGRTEAFF TGCGCCACCAAACGGGAGGGGCGCACTGAAGCTTTCTTT
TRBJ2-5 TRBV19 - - CASSLFRGGVQETQYF TGTGCCAGTAGTCTCTTCCGCGGGGGCGTTCAAGAGACCCAGTACTTC
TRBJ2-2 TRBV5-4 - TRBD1 CASSSIGQGRTGELFF TGTGCCAGCAGCTCGATAGGACAGGGGCGGACCGGGGAGCTGTTTTTT
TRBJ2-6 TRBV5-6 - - CASSFQGSGANVLTF TGTGCCAGCAGCTTCCAGGGCTCAGGGGCCAACGTCCTGACTTTC
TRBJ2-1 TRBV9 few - CASSPRQSGEQFF TGTGCCAGCAGCCCCCGTCAAAGTGGTGAGCAGTTCTTC
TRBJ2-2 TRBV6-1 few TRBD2 CASSEAASGGKGELFF TGTGCCAGCAGTGAAGCGGCTAGCGGGGGGAAAGGGGAGCTGTTTTTT
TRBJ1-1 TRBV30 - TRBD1 CAWRGGLLTSPPEAFF TGTGCCTGGCGAGGGGGCCTACTCACCTCTCCCCCCGAAGCTTTCTTT
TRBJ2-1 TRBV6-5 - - CASSYGAGSYNEQFF TGTGCCAGCAGTTACGGGGCAGGGAGTTACAATGAGCAGTTCTTC
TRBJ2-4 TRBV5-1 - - CASSFGDLAKNIQYF TGCGCCAGCAGCTTCGGGGATTTAGCCAAAAACATTCAGTACTTC
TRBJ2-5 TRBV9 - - CASSPGDTTGETQYF TGTGCCAGCAGCCCGGGGGATACTACCGGGGAGACCCAGTACTTC
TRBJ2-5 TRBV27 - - CASGLKEKAPPETQYF TGTGCCAGCGGGTTAAAAGAGAAGGCCCCTCCAGAGACCCAGTACTTC
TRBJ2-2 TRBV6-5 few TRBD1 CASSPEYRGAGELFF TGTGCCAGCAGCCCCGAATACAGGGGTGCCGGGGAGCTGTTTTTT
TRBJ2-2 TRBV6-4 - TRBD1 CASPLRGQGTGELFF TGTGCCAGCCCGTTGAGGGGGCAAGGCACCGGGGAGCTGTTTTTT
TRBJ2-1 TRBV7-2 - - CASSYMVSSYNEQFF TGTGCCAGCAGCTATATGGTAAGCTCCTACAATGAGCAGTTCTTC
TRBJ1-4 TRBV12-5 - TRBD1 CASGPPGTGLTTNEKLFF TGTGCTAGTGGCCCCCCCGGGACAGGCCTTACAACTAATGAAAAACTGTTTTTT
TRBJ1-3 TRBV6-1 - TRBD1 CASSLDRGSGNTIYF TGTGCCAGCAGCCTTGACAGGGGGTCTGGAAACACCATATATTTT
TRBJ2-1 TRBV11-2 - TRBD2 CASSFSGGGHNEQFF TGTGCCAGCAGCTTTAGCGGGGGGGGTCACAATGAGCAGTTCTTC
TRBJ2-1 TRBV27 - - CASSSTGAREQFF TGTGCCAGCAGTTCTACGGGGGCTAGGGAGCAGTTCTTC
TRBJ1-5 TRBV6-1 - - CASSEYQPQHF TGTGCCAGCAGTGAATACCAGCCCCAGCATTTT
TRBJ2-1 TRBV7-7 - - CASSYRDGAYNEQFF TGTGCTAGCAGCTACCGGGACGGAGCCTACAATGAGCAGTTCTTC
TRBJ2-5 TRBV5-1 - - CASSPPRGLWEKETQYF TGCGCCAGCAGCCCCCCCCGGGGGTTATGGGAGAAAGAGACCCAGTACTTC
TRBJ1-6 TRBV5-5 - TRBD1 CASSLFRQGGNSPLHF TGTGCCAGCAGCTTGTTTCGACAGGGGGGGAATTCACCCCTCCACTTT
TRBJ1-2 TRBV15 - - CATSRESNFGGYTF TGTGCCACCAGCAGGGAATCGAATTTCGGGGGCTACACCTTC
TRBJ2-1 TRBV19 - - CASSIPFANNEQFF TGTGCCAGTAGTATTCCGTTTGCGAACAATGAGCAGTTCTTC
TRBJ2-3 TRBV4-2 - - CASSPNRAGASTDTQYF TGTGCCAGCAGCCCTAACCGGGCGGGGGCCAGCACAGATACGCAGTATTTT
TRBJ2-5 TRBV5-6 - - CASSLGGTETQYF TGTGCCAGCAGCTTGGGGGGAACGGAGACCCAGTACTTC
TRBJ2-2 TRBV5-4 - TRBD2 CAGSRTSGVNTGELFF TGTGCCGGCAGCCGTACTAGCGGGGTGAACACCGGGGAGCTGTTTTTT
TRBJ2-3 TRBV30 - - CAWSVVGGADTQYF TGTGCCTGGAGTGTAGTAGGCGGGGCAGATACGCAGTATTTT
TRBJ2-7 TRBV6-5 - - CASSPRGPYEQYF TGTGCCAGCAGTCCCAGGGGCCCCTACGAGCAGTACTTC
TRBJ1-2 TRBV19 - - CASSIQRDVLQGYTF TGTGCCAGTAGTATTCAGCGGGACGTCCTACAGGGCTACACCTTC
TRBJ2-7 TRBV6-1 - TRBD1 CASSIQGATYEQYF TGTGCCAGCAGTATACAGGGGGCTACATACGAGCAGTACTTC